This paragraph reports one T cell receptor (beta chain). This specimen comes from a study of post-analysis software for immune sequencing data. The TCR beta cDNA libraries contained unique molecular identifiers. One entry per CDR3 protein, called by TCRdb with MiXCR from the PCR reads. Of around 500,000 distinct CDR3 sequences in the sample, about a third were seen once. The receptor was isolated from a girl aged 2-17 years with multiple sclerosis. The sequenced sample was blood.

DNA of the CDR3: TGTGCCAGCAGCAAGGACGGGGGCTACAATCAGCCCCAGCATTTT. Protein sequence: CASSKDGGYNQPQHF. V gene TRBV7-9 combines with J gene TRBJ1-5; TRBD1 is a possible D gene (6 bases). Germline values: CDR1 SEHNR, CDR2 FQNEAQ (reference sequence). There are 15 residues in the CDR3. The V end lost 5 bases, the J end lost 3 bases, and 14 bases lay between the germline ends.